The 28 T cell receptor beta chains below were found in one sample sequenced in a study of low-dose radiotherapy and immunotherapy resistance in tumors. cDNA synthesis used a TRAV/TRBV-specific primer set for both chains. The PCR that amplified TCRs ran for around 20 cycles, relying on a constant-region primer and a V-primer adapter. In TCRdb, the reads were re-called with MiXCR into one record per CDR3 protein. Of under 75,000 distinct CDR3 sequences detected, about 23% appear once; the ten largest clones hold 6.7%. Documented time point: after trial treatment. Described treatment: LDRT plus nivolumab, ipilimumab, low-dose cyclophosphamide and aspirin (RACIN trial). Here the sequenced sample was PBMCs, taken after low-dose radiotherapy plus immunotherapy. The receptors shown here come from a male donor with prostate cancer.

This clonotype was picked up a small number of times. The J gene is TRBJ1-1, the V gene TRBV20-1; 7 nucleotides match TRBD1. This CDR3 spans 12 amino acids. The V gene end was trimmed by 7 bases and the J gene end by 4 bases; junction bases not matched to a gene: 6. From germline, CDR1 is DFQATT and CDR2 SNEGSKA (reference sequence). The CDR3 DNA reads as TGCAGTGTACGGGAGGGGGCCACTGAAGCTTTCTTT. It specifies CSVREGATEAFF.

This clonotype was detected many times. The chain is built from TRBV4-2 and TRBJ1-4; D possibly corresponds to TRBD1 (6 bases). Trimming removed 4 bases from V and 2 bases from J, with 17 bases in between. Germline lookup yields CDR1 LGHNA and CDR2 YNFKEQ. The CDR3 sequence is 17 residues long. The DNA for the CDR3 is TGTGCCAGCAGCCCCTCCGAGGGGGGAGCGACTAATGAAAAACTGTTTTTT. It is translated as CASSPSEGGATNEKLFF.

In this sample, this clonotype turned up many times. The J gene is TRBJ1-1, the V gene TRBV7-2; D is ambiguous. V was cut by 4 bases and J by 3 bases, with 18 bases left in between. CDR1 and CDR2 (germline): SGHTA, FQGNSA. The CDR3 covers 16 residues. CDR3 sequence: CASSSTTSARDTEAFF. The CDR3 DNA reads TGTGCCAGCAGCTCAACAACCAGTGCAAGGGACACTGAAGCTTTCTTT.

For this clonotype: This is likely an artifact of a read error, given a far larger clone one base away. J is TRBJ2-1 and V is TRBV6-5; 7 positions match TRBD1. Germline CDR1 MNHEY, CDR2 SVGAGI. After removal of 5 bases from V and 10 bases from J, the junction contained 8 bases not matched to a gene. The CDR3 is made up of 13 amino acids. The CDR3 DNA reads as TGTGCCAGCAGTAATCACAGGGGCTACGAGCAGTTCTTC. Translation: CASSNHRGYEQFF.

This clonotype was seen many times. The CDR3 bases are TGTGCCAGCAGCAGCCCGGGACTAGCGGGGGGGCCCTTGTATTTT. Protein: CASSSPGLAGGPLYF. This chain joins TRBV7-2 and TRBJ2-3; TRBD2 aligns across 16 bases. CDR3 length: 15 amino acids. From germline, CDR1 is SGHTA and CDR2 FQGNSA. The ends lost 5 bases at V and 14 bases at J; junction bases unmatched: 10.

This clonotype was counted many times. The chain is built from TRBV20-1 and TRBJ2-7; TRBD2 agrees at 9 bases. The J segment lost 4 bases and the V segment lost 6 bases, leaving 10 bases of the junction unmatched. Germline loops: CDR1 DFQATT, CDR2 SNEGSKA (reference sequence). The CDR3 is made up of 14 amino acids. CDR3 residues: CSAENSGSKYEQYF. The CDR3 region has the DNA TGCAGTGCGGAGAATAGCGGGAGTAAGTACGAGCAGTACTTC.

In this sample, this clonotype turned up many times. V is TRBV12-5 and J is TRBJ2-4; no clear D gene. CDR1 is LGHNT, CDR2 FRNRAP, per germline. The CDR3 has 13 amino acids. Trimming cost V 4 bases and J 6 bases, with 10 bases left between them. This CDR3 is CASGSTAGNIQYF. In nucleotides, the CDR3 is TGTGCTAGTGGTTCAACGGCCGGAAACATTCAGTACTTC.

This clonotype was counted ten times or more. This rearrangement joins TRBV30 to TRBJ2-1, with TRBD2 matching over 11 bases. The germline CDR1 and CDR2 sequences are GTSNPN and SVGIG (reference sequence). This CDR3 comprises 14 residues. Trimming cost V 2 bases and J 9 bases; bases outside gene matches: 6. The CDR3 reads CAWSQLAGGSEQFF. In DNA, the CDR3 is TGTGCCTGGAGTCAGCTAGCGGGGGGAAGTGAGCAGTTCTTC.

The J gene is TRBJ2-1, the V gene TRBV5-1, with 8 bases that match TRBD2. V was clipped by 4 bases and J by 8 bases; unmatched bases: 5. CDR3 length: 13 residues. Germline loops: CDR1 SGHRS, CDR2 YFSETQ. The CDR3 DNA reads TGCGCCAGCAGCCCAACGGGGGGGTATGAGCAGTTCTTC. This codes for CASSPTGGYEQFF.

At least ten counts were recorded for this clonotype. A read error may produce the germline difference seen at one junction end. This chain connects TRBV7-2 to TRBJ2-2; maybe TRBD2 (7 bases). Germline CDR1 SGHTA, CDR2 FQGNSA. The CDR3 has 15 amino acids. CDR3 bases: TGTGCCAGCAGTTTAGGGGGGGGAATCACCGGGGAGCTGTTTTTT. Protein sequence: CASSLGGGITGELFF.

In regard to this clonotype: A far larger clone is only one base removed, so a read error is likely. This sequence joins TRBV11-2 and TRBJ2-1, with D possibly TRBD1 on 6 matching bases. The germline gives CDR1 SGHAT, CDR2 FQNNGV. The CDR3 loop spans 14 amino acids. V lost 1 base and J 10 bases, leaving 14 bases between the germline ends. For the CDR3, the DNA is TGTGCCAGCAGCTTAGGGGGGCCTAACTACGAGCAGTTCTTC. Its translation is CASSLGGPNYEQFF.

Regarding this clonotype: A far bigger clonotype differs at one base, so this is likely a read error. This chain connects TRBV11-3 to TRBJ1-1, with D hard to call. The V end was cut by 6 bases, the J end by 9 bases, with 17 bases between. This CDR3 spans 13 amino acids. Germline V gene lookup returns CDR1 SGHNT and CDR2 YENEEA. DNA of the CDR3: TGTGCCAGCAGACCGGAGGGCTGGGCTAAAGCTTTCTTT. Protein sequence: CASRPEGWAKAFF.

This clonotype showed up many times. As DNA, the CDR3 is TGTGCCAGCAGCTTGAGAACCGGGACAGGGGGCGAGCAGTACTTC. This translates into CASSLRTGTGGEQYF. J is TRBJ2-7 and V is TRBV5-6; 11 bases are shared with TRBD1. Unmatched junction bases numbered 6, after V lost 1 base and J lost 6 bases. Germline assignment: CDR1 SGHDT and CDR2 YYEEEE. This CDR3 contains 15 residues.

This clonotype was counted at least ten times. The chain uses TRBV12-3 or TRBV12-4 and TRBJ2-2, with 7 bases matching TRBD2. The J segment lost 4 bases and the V segment lost 5 bases, leaving 7 bases of the junction unmatched. The CDR3 totals 15 residues. The DNA for the CDR3 is TGTGCCAGCAGTACCCGGGGGAGGGGCACCGGGGAGCTGTTTTTT. This encodes CASSTRGRGTGELFF.

This clonotype was counted ten times or more. The chain is built from TRBV10-3 and TRBJ2-5, with TRBD1 as a possible D gene (6 bases). This CDR3 is built from 17 residues. Germline V CDR1 and CDR2: ENHRY, SYGVKD. Trimming took 0 bases from V and 1 from J, leaving 15 bases between them. CDR3 sequence (DNA): TGTGCCATCAGTGAGTCTACATTGGACAGTCGCCAAGAGACCCAGTACTTC. Residues: CAISESTLDSRQETQYF.

This clonotype has at least ten counts. The rearrangement uses TRBV19 and TRBJ2-7; the D gene is possibly TRBD1 (6 bases). Germline V lookup: CDR1 LNHDA, CDR2 SQIVND (reference sequence). The ends were cut back, 4 bases at V and 0 bases at J, with 13 bases in the middle. The CDR3 is 15 amino acids. CDR3 residues: CASSTQDSRSYEQYF. The DNA for the CDR3 is TGTGCCAGTAGTACCCAGGACAGCCGCTCCTACGAGCAGTACTTC.

This clonotype was found many times. The V call is TRBV19, the J call TRBJ2-5, with D possibly being TRBD1 (6 bases). V dropped 4 bases and J dropped 5 bases, with 17 bases sitting between them. CDR1 is LNHDA and CDR2 is SQIVND in the germline V gene (reference sequence). This CDR3 has 15 amino acids. The CDR3 sequence is CASSTLDSGTETQYF. The CDR3 DNA reads TGTGCCAGTAGTACCCTGGACAGCGGTACGGAGACCCAGTACTTC.

Concerning this clonotype itself: A far larger clone is one nucleotide away, so this likely arose from a read error. The conserved closing phenylalanine or tryptophan is absent in this CDR3, likely reflecting a read error. The chain is built from TRBV7-9 and TRBJ2-7; D is unclear. The germline gives CDR1 SEHNR, CDR2 FQNEAQ (reference sequence). V was clipped by 5 bases and J by 5 bases, with 7 bases between them. This CDR3 comprises 11 residues. For the CDR3, the DNA is TGTGCCAGCAGCGCCGCCCACGAGCAGTACCTC. It encodes CASSAAHEQYL.

This clonotype was counted at least ten times. The rearrangement uses TRBV3-1 and TRBJ2-5; D might be TRBD2 (7 bases). V was shortened by 8 bases and J by 7 bases, with 20 bases between the two germline ends. In germline, CDR1 is LGHDT, CDR2 YNNKEL (reference sequence). This CDR3 comprises 14 residues. The DNA for the CDR3 is TGTGCCAGCGGGACAACAGCGGGGATGGGGACCCAGTACTTC. This gives the protein CASGTTAGMGTQYF.

At least ten counts were recorded for this clonotype. The chain is built from TRBV6-6 and TRBJ2-5; TRBD1 is a possible D gene (7 bases). Looked up from germline, CDR1 is MNHNY and CDR2 is SVGAGI (reference sequence). The ends were cut back, 0 bases at V and 2 bases at J, with 13 bases in the middle. The CDR3 is 16 amino acids. The CDR3 DNA follows: TGTGCCAGCAGTTACTCAGCCCAGGGGGGACAAGAGACCCAGTACTTC. Its translation is CASSYSAQGGQETQYF.

With regard to this clonotype: It is likely a read error: a sequence one base away is far more abundant. V gene TRBV5-3 combines with J gene TRBJ1-2, with D uncertain. TRBV5-3 counts as an open reading frame of uncertain function. The CDR3 is 15 residues long. The CDR3 here is CASSLSMRQAYGYTF. CDR3 in DNA: TGTGCCAGCAGCTTGTCGATGAGGCAGGCCTATGGCTACACCTTC.

The chain uses TRBV29-1 and TRBJ1-4; D might be TRBD1 (5 bases). The CDR3 length is 17 residues. V was shortened by 0 bases and J by 17 bases, with 31 bases between the two germline ends. From germline, CDR1 is SQVTM and CDR2 ANQGSEA. In DNA, the CDR3 is TGCAGCGTTGAAGATCTTCACGGGGACGGTGAAAAACTGTGTTTTTTTTTT. This sequence encodes CSVEDLHGDGEKLCFFF.

This clonotype appeared many times. This chain joins TRBV27 and TRBJ2-3; D may match TRBD1 or TRBD2 (5 bases each). V shed 10 bases and J shed 0 bases, with 14 bases lying between them. Germline V lookup: CDR1 MNHEY, CDR2 SMNVEV (reference sequence). CDR3 length equals 14 residues. This chain's CDR3 is CATRGANSTDTQYF. In nucleotides, the CDR3 is TGTGCCACCCGAGGGGCGAATAGCACAGATACGCAGTATTTT.

With regard to this clonotype: It differs at one base from a far larger clone, so likely a read error. The genes are TRBV15 and TRBJ2-7, with no clear D. This CDR3 contains 15 residues. Germline V gene sequence: CDR1 LNHNV, CDR2 YYDKDF (reference sequence). V lost 2 bases to trimming and J lost 7 bases, with 18 bases between them. The CDR3 nucleotides are TGTGCCACCAGCAGACCAACTGGACGAGCCAATGAGCAGTACTTC. This codes for CATSRPTGRANEQYF.

The chain combines TRBV25-1 with TRBJ2-7, with D perhaps TRBD1 (6 bases). The CDR3 extends over 15 amino acids. The V and J ends lost 5 bases and 3 bases respectively, with 17 bases between them. Germline V gene data show CDR1 as MGHDK and CDR2 as SYGVNS. The CDR3 DNA sequence: TGTGCCAGCAGTTTAAGTGAGGACAGAGACTACGAGCAGTACTTC. It yields the protein CASSLSEDRDYEQYF.

V gene TRBV24-1 combines with J gene TRBJ2-5; D uncertain. V was clipped by 3 bases and J by 4 bases, with 2 bases between them. Germline V CDR1 and CDR2: KGHDR, SFDVKD. The CDR3 is 11 residues long. The DNA of the CDR3 is TGTGCCACCAGTGATATAGAGACCCAGTACTTC. Protein product: CATSDIETQYF.

This clonotype was counted ten times or more. This chain links TRBV18 with TRBJ1-3; D is undetermined. V gave up 3 bases and J gave up 0 bases, with 6 bases separating them. CDR1 is KGHSH and CDR2 is LQKENI in the germline V gene. The CDR3 runs 14 residues. CDR3 nucleotides: TGTGCCAGCTCACCCCTAGACTCTGGAAACACCATATATTTT. It translates to CASSPLDSGNTIYF.

V usage is TRBV6-1 and J usage is TRBJ2-1; 7 positions agree with TRBD1. The length of the CDR3 is 13 residues. The germline CDR1 and CDR2 sequences are MNHNS and SASEGT. V lost 3 bases and J lost 14; bases outside the gene matches: 10. The CDR3 DNA is TGTGCCAGCAGTGAGAAGAGTCCCGGACAGGAGTTCTTC. It is translated as CASSEKSPGQEFF.